What follows are 23 T cell receptor beta chains derived from one specimen sequenced in a study of tumor and adjacent non-tumor tissue in lung cancer. RNA was extracted from bulk tissue without any cell sorting. The library came from three nested PCR rounds adapted from ARM-PCR protocols. TCRdb independently ran MiXCR on the multiplex PCR reads; one entry per CDR3 protein. The sample shows around 70,000 distinct CDR3 sequences, approximately 63% of them seen only once. The sample was lung tumor tissue. These receptors came from a man aged 50-60 years with non-small cell lung cancer.

V is TRBV7-9 and J is TRBJ2-7, with D maybe TRBD2 (5 bases). Between the trimmed V and J ends, which lost 10 bases and 6 bases, there was a span of 16 bases. Germline V CDR1 and CDR2: SEHNR, FQNEAQ (reference sequence). The CDR3 has 12 residues. The CDR3 DNA reads TGTGCCAACAGTCCCGGGATAGGCGAGCAGTACTTC. Residues: CANSPGIGEQYF.

Concerning this clonotype: A junction end diverges from the germline sequence, so it may reflect a read error. This chain connects TRBV7-9 to TRBJ1-4; D remains ambiguous. Germline V lookup: CDR1 SEHNR, CDR2 FQNEAQ (reference sequence). The CDR3 has 15 residues. In DNA, the CDR3 is TGTGCCAGCAGCTTTTTTGTCGAGGGCGGTGAAAAACTGTCTTTT. Its protein is CASSFFVEGGEKLSF.

Remarks on this clonotype: Germline and junction disagree at one end, which may indicate a read error. V and J are TRBV11-2 and TRBJ1-5, with 8 bases lining up with TRBD1. The length of the CDR3 is 16 residues. Germline V gives CDR1 SGHAT, CDR2 FQNNGV. CDR3 residues: CASSPHTGQGDQPQHF. CDR3 bases: TGCGCCAGCAGCCCACACACAGGACAGGGTGATCAGCCCCAGCATTTT.

In the case of this clonotype: The final CDR3 position lacks the conserved phenylalanine or tryptophan, pointing to a likely read error. Because the CDR3's place on the DNA is in doubt, the DNA is left out and the CDR3 is given as listed by TCRdb. The J gene is TRBJ2-5, the V gene TRBV1; the D call in the table, TRBD2, was not verified against the DNA. TRBV1 is a listed pseudogene. Ends included, the CDR3 has 14 residues. CDR3 region: CTSSQDRSGQTQYL.

Comments on this clonotype: This may be a read error, as it is one base from a much larger clone. This sequence joins TRBV6-6 and TRBJ1-4, with D unresolved. Trimming took off 10 bases at V and 0 bases at J, with 15 bases between the two ends. From germline, CDR1 is MNHNY and CDR2 SVGAGI (reference sequence). The CDR3 extends over 15 amino acids. The CDR3 nucleotides read TGTGCCATCAGCAGCCCTCAGACAACTAATGAAAAACTGTTTTTT. Amino acids: CAISSPQTTNEKLFF.

About this clonotype: Being one base from a much bigger clone, this may be a read error. The CDR3 ends on some other residue instead of the conserved phenylalanine or tryptophan, so this is likely a read error. This rearrangement joins TRBV10-3 to TRBJ2-7, with 10 bases lining up with TRBD2. The junction had 6 bases not matched to a gene; V was cut back by 4 bases and J by 3 bases. Germline lookup yields CDR1 ENHRY and CDR2 SYGVKD. The length of the CDR3 is 15 residues. The CDR3 sequence: CAISGSTSGYYEQYY. The CDR3 DNA sequence: TGTGCCATCAGTGGGTCGACTAGCGGGTACTACGAGCAGTACTAC.

Many counts were recorded for this clonotype. This sequence joins TRBV12-5 and TRBJ2-1; D may be TRBD2 (5 bases). Trimming removed 4 bases at V and 0 bases at J, with 16 bases between. The germline V gene has CDR1 LGHNT and CDR2 FRNRAP. CDR3 length: 17 amino acids. The CDR3 region is CASGSPPPGSSYNEQFF. In DNA, the CDR3 is TGTGCTAGTGGTTCCCCCCCCCCTGGGAGCTCCTACAATGAGCAGTTCTTC.

Comment on this clonotype: Being one base from a much bigger clone, this may be a read error. This rearrangement joins TRBV29-1 to TRBJ2-7, with TRBD2 as a possible D gene (5 bases). Germline loops: CDR1 SQVTM, CDR2 ANQGSEA. There are 11 residues in the CDR3. This CDR3 reads CSARRAYEKYF. In DNA, the CDR3 is TGCAGCGCAAGGCGGGCCTACGAGAAGTACTTC.

Regarding this clonotype: Compared with germline, one end of the junction differs, possibly owing to a read error. The chain links TRBV2 to TRBJ2-7, with 8 bases matching TRBD2. The CDR3 has 14 amino acids. The germline CDR1 and CDR2 sequences are SNHLY and FYNNEI. This CDR3 is CVSSGRLALGEQYF. The CDR3 coding sequence is TGTGTCAGCAGCGGGCGACTAGCGTTGGGCGAGCAGTACTTC.

About this clonotype: At one of its ends the junction is not consistent with the germline gene, which may arise from a read error. The rearrangement joins TRBV7-9 to TRBJ1-6; no clear D. CDR3 length: 13 amino acids. The V gene's germline CDR1 is SEHNR and CDR2 FQNEAQ (reference sequence). The CDR3: CASSLEVVSPPHF. In DNA, the CDR3 is TGTGCCAGCAGCTTAGAAGTCGTTTCACCCCCCCACTTT.

This clonotype has more than one count but fewer than ten. An end of the junction does not agree with germline; a read error may underlie this. The V call is TRBV11-2, the J call TRBJ2-3; either TRBD1 or TRBD2 may fit D (6 bases each). Germline values: CDR1 SGHAT, CDR2 FQNNGV. CDR3 length equals 15 residues. The CDR3 spells CASSLVAGGTDRQYF. CDR3 nucleotides: TGTGCCAGCAGCTTAGTAGCCGGGGGCACAGATAGGCAGTATTTT.

As concerns this clonotype: The junction shows a germline mismatch at one end, possibly a read error. V gene TRBV7-8 combines with J gene TRBJ2-1; no firm D call. The CDR3 spans 13 residues. Germline V CDR1 and CDR2: SGHVS, FQNEAQ. CDR3 sequence: CANSPLRVDEQFF. The CDR3 coding sequence is TGTGCCAACAGCCCCCTTAGGGTAGATGAGCAGTTCTTC.

For this clonotype: One end of the junction is discordant with germline, which a read error may explain. The rearrangement joins TRBV4-2 to TRBJ2-3; 7 bases agree with TRBD1. This CDR3 spans 17 amino acids. Germline V gene data show CDR1 as LGHNA and CDR2 as YNFKEQ. The CDR3 spells CASSQSFEGASTNTQYF. The CDR3 DNA reads as TGTGCCAGCAGCCAAAGTTTTGAGGGGGCGAGCACAAATACGCAGTATTTT.

This clonotype was counted at least ten times. CDR3 region: CSVDRTGELFF. The CDR3 DNA follows: TGCAGCGTTGACCGCACCGGGGAGCTGTTTTTT. This sequence joins TRBV29-1 and TRBJ2-2; no reliable D call. Germline CDR1 SQVTM, CDR2 ANQGSEA. The CDR3 contains 11 residues. V was cut by 3 bases and J by 4 bases, with 3 bases left in between.

V is TRBV12-3 or TRBV12-4 and J is TRBJ2-3; D might be TRBD2 (5 bases). Trimming removed 7 bases at V and 1 base at J, with 9 bases between. The CDR3 covers 13 residues. The CDR3: CASIRGGTDTQYF. The CDR3 nucleotides are TGTGCCAGCATCCGGGGAGGCACAGATACGCAGTATTTT.

Concerning this clonotype: Since a much larger clone is just one base distant, this may be a read error. The V and J genes are TRBV6-6 and TRBJ2-7; a possible D gene is TRBD1 (6 bases). This CDR3 is built from 15 residues. Between the trimmed V and J ends, which lost 5 bases and 6 bases, there was a span of 20 bases. CDR1 and CDR2 (germline): MNHNY, SVGAGI (reference sequence). The CDR3 DNA is TGTGCCAGCAGTAGGGCGGACAGAGCATACTGCGAGCAGTACTTC. This codes for CASSRADRAYCEQYF.

Worth noting for this clonotype: A read error may be the cause here, since a much bigger clone is one base away. This chain joins TRBV30 and TRBJ1-2; D might be TRBD1 (5 bases). This CDR3 spans 12 amino acids. Trimming removed 3 bases at V and 7 bases at J, with 12 bases between. Germline V gene lookup returns CDR1 GTSNPN and CDR2 SVGIG (reference sequence). This CDR3 reads CAWRVGDFGYTF. The CDR3 region has the DNA TGTGCCTGGAGGGTGGGGGATTTTGGCTACACCTTC.

On this clonotype itself: One junction end disagrees with the germline gene, perhaps due to a read error. The rearrangement links TRBV6-6 to TRBJ2-1; D may be TRBD1 (6 bases). Germline loops: CDR1 MNHNY, CDR2 SVGAGI (reference sequence). The length of the CDR3 is 15 residues. CDR3 residues: CASSSPGLGDNDQFF. The CDR3 DNA reads TGTGCCAGCAGTTCCCCGGGATTAGGGGACAATGACCAGTTCTTC.

The chain employs TRBV6-6 and TRBJ2-7; D is unresolved. Trimming removed 4 bases at V and 13 bases at J, with 14 bases between. CDR3 length: 11 amino acids. Germline V CDR1 and CDR2: MNHNY, SVGAGI (reference sequence). CDR3: CASSSIYGQYF. The CDR3 coding sequence is TGTGCCAGCAGTTCCATCTACGGGCAATACTTC.

The J gene is TRBJ2-1, the V gene TRBV11-1; 10 bases fit TRBD2. The end of the DNA aligns better with TRBJ2-7, so the J call may be wrong. The CDR3 consists of 14 residues. Germline V gene lookup returns CDR1 SGHAT and CDR2 FQDESV (reference sequence). CDR3: CISSLLLAGYEQYF. In DNA form, the CDR3 reads TGTATCAGCAGCTTGTTACTAGCGGGGTATGAGCAGTACTTC.

Comment on this clonotype: One end of the junction fails to match germline, which may point to a read error. The genes are TRBV28 and TRBJ1-2; 12 bases map to TRBD1. The CDR3 runs to 16 residues. The germline V gene encodes CDR1 MDHEN and CDR2 SYDVKM. For the CDR3, the DNA is TGTACCAACAGTCCGGGACAGGGGGCGCGGATCTATGGCTACGCCTTC. Its translation: CTNSPGQGARIYGYAF.

On this clonotype itself: A clone one base away is much larger, so this may be a read error. The chain employs TRBV6-6 and TRBJ1-6; tentative D call: TRBD1 (5 bases). CDR3 length: 17 amino acids. With 8 bases removed from V and 12 bases from J, the gap between germline ends came to 29 bases. The germline V gene encodes CDR1 MNHNY and CDR2 SVGAGI (reference sequence). The CDR3 DNA reads TGTGCCAGCCGTTCTGTGGGATCGACAGTTGAATTTTTACCCCTCCACTTT. It specifies CASRSVGSTVEFLPLHF.

Of note for this clonotype: One end of the junction does not line up with germline, which may come from a read error. The CDR3 DNA sequence: TGTGCCAGCAGTAATCAACTATGGGAGACCGGGGAGCTCTTTTTT. It is translated as CASSNQLWETGELFF. The chain combines TRBV11-2 with TRBJ2-2; tentatively, D is TRBD2 (5 bases). This CDR3 has 15 residues. The germline CDR1 and CDR2 sequences are SGHAT and FQNNGV.